This entry is about one T cell receptor beta chain. As processed by the authors: Nucleated cell counts were estimated from reference gene primer amplification. Assay used: immunoSEQ multiplex PCR; TCRdb lists only in-frame clones, some missing. V, J and clone size are those of that table, while D and trimming were read from the DNA. The table shows approximately 150,000 clones, with approximately 91% occurring only once. The data derive from a study of blood T cell repertoires in COVID-19. Overall study: The study drew acute and convalescent COVID-19 samples from the United States, Italy and Spain.

The sample taken for sequencing was peripheral blood. The source is a man aged 18 to 35 with COVID-19, enrolled during active disease.

The CDR3 DNA sequence: TGTGCCAGCAGCCCCCTTGTTAAAACAGATACGCAGTATTTT. Residues: CASSPLVKTDTQYF. The chain has TRBV5-6 and TRBJ2-3; no reliable D call. Trimming cost V 4 bases and J 3 bases, with 12 bases left between them. The germline V gene encodes CDR1 SGHDT and CDR2 YYEEEE. CDR3 length: 14 residues.